This T cell receptor beta chain was recorded in a study of blood T cell repertoires in COVID-19. Study at large: COVID-19 samples, acute and convalescent, were from the United States, Italy and Spain. T cells, B-cell-depleted T cells, or PBMCs supplied cDNA or gDNA.

Original processing methods: Amplifying reference gene primers gave estimates of nucleated cell counts. The data were produced by immunoSEQ multiplex PCR, yet TCRdb's version contains in-frame clones alone and is incomplete. Clone size and the V and J calls come from that table; the DNA yielded D and trimming. The top ten clones hold 6.3% of a sample with about 300,000 clones, just under 90% of them seen once. The CDR3 totals 19 residues. CDR1 and CDR2 (germline): SGHRS, YFSETQ. V trimming: 1 base; J trimming: 2 bases; junction bases outside the gene matches: 11. Seattle's enrolled individuals joined amid active infection and were then monitored longitudinally.

This sequence originates from a woman aged 45 to 65 with COVID-19, enrolled during active disease. This sequence joins TRBV5-1 and TRBJ2-7; 14 bases match TRBD2. Sequencing was done on a sample of peripheral blood. CDR3 in DNA: TGCGCCAGCAGCTTGCGGGTACCTGGGACTAGCGGGGGTGCCTACGAGCAGTACTTC. Protein: CASSLRVPGTSGGAYEQYF.